A selection of T cell receptor beta chains follows, all from one sample in a study of T cell responses to AZD1222 COVID-19 vaccine. Some clones are missing from TCRdb's copy, which holds only in-frame ones; the method was immunoSEQ multiplex PCR. The sample includes around 120,000 clones, around 93% of them seen just once. Sequences were derived from peripheral blood, sampled on day 0 of AZD1222 vaccination. These receptors originate from an adult in good health. Each CDR3 is given with its conserved first and last residue. Each record gives: V gene, clone size, J gene, D gene, CDR3 protein, CDR3 DNA. D genes are given only for firm matches. Clone size is shown for a subset of rows, as once, few, many or a class of expanded clone.

TRBV6-5	.	TRBJ2-7	.	CASGTGIPSYEQYF	TGTGCCAGCGGAACAGGGATTCCATCCTACGAGCAGTACTTC
TRBV5-4	.	TRBJ2-7	.	CASSLGQASAEQYF	TGTGCCAGCAGCTTGGGACAAGCTAGCGCCGAGCAGTACTTC
TRBV7-9	.	TRBJ1-1	TRBD1	CASSLVGHRGLYTEAFF	TGTGCCAGCAGTTTAGTGGGTCACAGGGGGCTTTACACTGAAGCTTTCTTT
TRBV2	few	TRBJ1-2	.	CASNEQGRANYGYTF	TGTGCCAGCAATGAGCAGGGCAGGGCTAACTATGGCTACACCTTC
TRBV6-5	.	TRBJ1-1	.	CASSYSSREFFTEAFF	TGTGCCAGCAGTTACTCTTCCAGGGAGTTTTTCACTGAAGCTTTCTTT
TRBV10-3	.	TRBJ2-1	.	CAIKPPGRRGNEQFF	TGTGCCATCAAGCCGCCGGGGCGGAGGGGTAATGAGCAGTTCTTC
TRBV2	once	TRBJ2-1	.	CASRIVMNEQFF	TGTGCCAGCAGAATCGTCATGAATGAGCAGTTCTTC
TRBV6-5	.	TRBJ2-1	.	CASSSARHYNEQFF	TGTGCCAGCAGTTCGGCCAGACACTACAATGAGCAGTTCTTC
TRBV28	few	TRBJ1-5	TRBD1	CASTLGQGAWNQPQHF	TGTGCCAGCACCCTCGGACAGGGGGCTTGGAATCAGCCCCAGCATTTT
TRBV11-1	.	TRBJ2-7	TRBD1	CASSPGQGPYEQYF	TGTGCCAGCAGCCCGGGACAGGGTCCCTACGAGCAGTACTTC
TRBV2	.	TRBJ2-6	.	CASSGVTGANVLTF	TGTGCCAGCAGCGGGGTGACTGGGGCCAACGTCCTGACTTTC
TRBV19	once	TRBJ1-1	.	CASTHEVQTIMNTEAFF	TGTGCCAGTACTCATGAGGTACAGACTATCATGAACACTGAAGCTTTCTTT
TRBV6-2/TRBV6-3	once	TRBJ2-1	TRBD2	CASSYQLWEGRNEQFF	TGTGCCAGCAGTTACCAGCTATGGGAGGGCCGGAATGAGCAGTTCTTC
TRBV6-1	once	TRBJ2-7	TRBD2	CASSEASGSSYEQYF	TGTGCCAGCAGTGAAGCTAGCGGGAGCTCCTACGAGCAGTACTTC
TRBV28	few	TRBJ1-2	.	CASSSDGVPGGYTF	TGTGCCAGCAGTTCAGACGGGGTACCGGGTGGCTACACCTTC
TRBV7-8	.	TRBJ2-5	TRBD1	CASSPRTGPQETQYF	TGTGCCAGCAGCCCCAGGACAGGGCCCCAAGAGACCCAGTACTTC
TRBV4-1	.	TRBJ1-6	.	CASSQVQKSSYNSPLHF	TGCGCCAGCAGCCAAGTACAGAAAAGCTCCTATAATTCACCCCTCCACTTT
TRBV5-1	.	TRBJ1-6	TRBD1	CASSFGTGGNSPLHF	TGCGCCAGCAGCTTCGGGACAGGGGGAAATTCACCCCTCCACTTT
TRBV9	.	TRBJ2-2	.	CASSVEFPGAGTGELFF	TGTGCCAGCAGCGTAGAGTTTCCGGGGGCAGGGACCGGGGAGCTGTTTTTT
TRBV7-9	.	TRBJ2-1	TRBD2	CASSPAPTSGRAREQFF	TGTGCCAGCAGCCCCGCCCCGACTAGCGGGAGGGCCCGTGAGCAGTTCTTC
TRBV4-2	.	TRBJ2-7	.	CASSQVATYEQYF	TGTGCCAGCAGCCAAGTTGCCACCTACGAGCAGTACTTC
TRBV21-1	.	TRBJ1-5	.	CASSKRDRTNQPQHF	TGTGCCAGCAGCAAGAGGGACAGGACCAATCAGCCCCAGCATTTT
TRBV7-8	.	TRBJ2-2	TRBD2	CASSPGLAGGTGELFF	TGTGCCAGTTCTCCGGGGTTAGCGGGAGGTACCGGGGAGCTGTTTTTT
TRBV28	.	TRBJ1-1	TRBD1	CASSLSSGGNTEAFF	TGTGCCAGCAGTTTGTCTTCAGGGGGAAACACTGAAGCTTTCTTT
TRBV27	.	TRBJ1-1	.	CASRGHRPVTEAFF	TGTGCCAGCAGGGGACATCGGCCGGTCACTGAAGCTTTCTTT
TRBV4-2	.	TRBJ1-6	.	CASCRGYNSPLHF	TGTGCCAGCTGTCGGGGCTATAATTCACCCCTCCACTTT
TRBV30	.	TRBJ2-7	TRBD1	CAWSRTGLYEQYF	TGTGCCTGGAGCCGGACAGGCCTCTACGAGCAGTACTTC
TRBV23-1	.	TRBJ2-7	.	CASSRQDRVYEQYF	TGCGCCAGCAGTCGCCAGGACAGAGTATACGAGCAGTACTTC
TRBV5-1	.	TRBJ2-3	TRBD2	CASSPDLAGLVTDTQYF	TGCGCCAGCAGCCCAGATCTAGCGGGACTGGTCACAGATACGCAGTATTTT
TRBV28	.	TRBJ2-7	TRBD1	CASSLGQLDEQYF	TGTGCCAGCAGTTTGGGACAGCTCGACGAGCAGTACTTC
TRBV6-2/TRBV6-3	.	TRBJ2-1	.	CASSLGPPLIEFF	TGTGCCAGCAGCCTCGGACCGCCGCTTATTGAGTTCTTC
TRBV5-1	.	TRBJ2-1	TRBD2	CASSSRVAGGSSYNEQFF	TGCGCCAGCAGCTCGAGGGTAGCGGGAGGGAGCTCCTACAATGAGCAGTTCTTC
TRBV29-1	.	TRBJ2-3	.	CSVYKATKADTQYF	TGCAGCGTCTATAAGGCGACAAAGGCAGATACGCAGTATTTT
TRBV3-1/TRBV3-2	.	TRBJ2-2	TRBD2	CASSQDRPLKRGGGELFF	TGTGCCAGCAGCCAAGACCGACCGTTGAAGCGGGGAGGGGGGGAGCTGTTTTTT
TRBV10-3	.	TRBJ2-7	.	CAIRRDLPNEQYF	TGTGCCATCAGGAGGGACCTCCCAAACGAGCAGTACTTC
TRBV14	.	TRBJ2-3	TRBD2	CASSQHGGGSTDTQYF	TGTGCCAGCAGCCAACACGGGGGGGGATCCACAGATACGCAGTATTTT
TRBV7-9	.	TRBJ1-4	.	CASSPNSNEKLFF	TGTGCCAGCAGCCCTAACTCTAATGAAAAACTGTTTTTT
TRBV12-3/TRBV12-4	.	TRBJ2-2	.	CASSPRTFEELFF	TGTGCCAGCAGTCCACGGACATTCGAGGAGCTGTTTTTT
TRBV9	.	TRBJ2-3	.	CASSVSGDHGTQYF	TGTGCCAGCAGCGTATCAGGTGATCATGGTACGCAGTATTTT
TRBV5-4	.	TRBJ1-4	.	CASSPSGTNEKLFF	TGTGCCAGCAGCCCCTCCGGAACTAATGAAAAACTGTTTTTT
TRBV5-6	.	TRBJ2-7	TRBD1	CASSSLRDSTFYEQYF	TGTGCCAGCAGTTCCCTCCGGGACAGTACCTTCTACGAGCAGTACTTC
TRBV9	few	TRBJ2-1	TRBD2	CASSDPGLAGFSSYNEQFF	TGTGCCAGCAGCGACCCAGGACTAGCGGGATTTAGCTCCTACAATGAGCAGTTCTTC
TRBV27	.	TRBJ2-5	TRBD1	CASSFLRQGGQETQYF	TGTGCCAGCAGTTTCCTTCGACAGGGCGGCCAAGAGACCCAGTACTTC
TRBV4-2	.	TRBJ2-1	.	CASSQLAGDEQFF	TGTGCCAGCAGCCAATTAGCCGGGGATGAGCAGTTCTTC
TRBV12-5	.	TRBJ2-3	TRBD2	CASGFAGLAGVGPSTDTQYF	TGTGCTAGTGGTTTCGCCGGACTAGCGGGAGTTGGGCCTAGCACAGATACGCAGTATTTT